This T cell receptor (beta chain) was identified in a study of sequential checkpoint blockade in melanoma. Across the study: Patients were randomized 1:1 to nivolumab-then-ipilimumab or ipilimumab-then-nivolumab first-line.

This clone came up a few times. Treatment noted: randomized to nivolumab then ipilimumab (arm A) or the reverse (arm B). Repertoires were generated with immunoSEQ multiplex PCR, while TCRdb's copy carries only in-frame clones and drops some. This table holds over 8,500 clones, about 81% found once. Trimming removed 7 bases from V and 0 bases from J; junction bases left unmatched: 4. CDR3 length: 15 amino acids. The germline V gene has CDR1 MNHNS and CDR2 SASEGT. The TCR was taken from a human donor with melanoma. The J gene is TRBJ1-5, the V gene TRBV6-1; 9 nucleotides agree with TRBD1. The sequencing used CD8+ T cells sorted from blood (inferred from file names), collected from a patient given nivolumab and ipilimumab in sequence. CDR3 DNA sequence: TGTGCCAGCACTTGGACAGGGGATAGCAATCAGCCCCAGCATTTT. This encodes CASTWTGDSNQPQHF.